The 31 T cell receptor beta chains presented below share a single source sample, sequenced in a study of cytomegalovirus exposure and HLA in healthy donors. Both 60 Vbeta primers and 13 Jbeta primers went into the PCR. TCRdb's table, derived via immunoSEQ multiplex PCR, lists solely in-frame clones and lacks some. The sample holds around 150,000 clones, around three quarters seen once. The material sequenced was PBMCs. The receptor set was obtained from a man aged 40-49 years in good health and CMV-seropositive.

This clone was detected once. The CDR3 sequence: CASRLRDRYYEQYF. The CDR3 region has the DNA TGCGCCAGCAGACTCCGGGACAGGTACTACGAGCAGTACTTC. J is TRBJ2-5 and V is TRBV23-1; 8 bases are shared with TRBD1. With the DNA end fitting TRBJ2-7 better, the J assignment may be wrong. TRBV23-1 is labeled an ORF, and its function is uncertain. This CDR3 spans 14 amino acids.

The CDR3 sequence is CASSIIAGGPPNTGELFF. CDR3 in DNA: TGCGCCAGCAGCATTATAGCGGGAGGGCCCCCGAACACCGGGGAGCTGTTTTTT. The chain links TRBV5-1 to TRBJ2-2; the match to TRBD2 covers 11 bases. V lost 4 bases, J lost 0 bases, and 8 bases stayed unmatched. The CDR3 totals 18 residues. The V gene's germline CDR1 is SGHRS and CDR2 YFSETQ.

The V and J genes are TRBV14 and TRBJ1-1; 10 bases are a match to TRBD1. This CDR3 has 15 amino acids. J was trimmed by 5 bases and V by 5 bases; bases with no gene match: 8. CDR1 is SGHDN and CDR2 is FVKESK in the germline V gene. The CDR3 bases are TGTGCCAGCAGCGCGACAGGGGGCGTATGGACTGAAGCTTTCTTT. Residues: CASSATGGVWTEAFF.

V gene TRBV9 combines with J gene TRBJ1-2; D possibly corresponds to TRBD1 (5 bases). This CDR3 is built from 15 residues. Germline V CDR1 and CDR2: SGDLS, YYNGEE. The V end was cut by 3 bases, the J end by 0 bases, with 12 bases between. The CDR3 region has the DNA TGTGCCAGCAGCGCGGGAGGGGCGGCTAACTATGGCTACACCTTC. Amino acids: CASSAGGAANYGYTF. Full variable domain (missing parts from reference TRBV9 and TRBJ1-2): DSGVTQTPKHLITATGQRVTLRCSPRSGDLSVYWYQQSLDQGLQFLIQYYNGEERAKGNILERFSAQQFPDLHSELNLSSLELGDSALYFCASSAGGAANYGYTFGSGTRLTVV.

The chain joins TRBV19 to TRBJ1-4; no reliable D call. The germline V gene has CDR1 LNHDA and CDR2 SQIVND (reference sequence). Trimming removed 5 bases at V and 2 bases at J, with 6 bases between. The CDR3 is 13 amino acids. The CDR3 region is CASSSGTNEKLFF. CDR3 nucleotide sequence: TGTGCCAGTAGTTCCGGGACTAATGAAAAACTGTTTTTT.

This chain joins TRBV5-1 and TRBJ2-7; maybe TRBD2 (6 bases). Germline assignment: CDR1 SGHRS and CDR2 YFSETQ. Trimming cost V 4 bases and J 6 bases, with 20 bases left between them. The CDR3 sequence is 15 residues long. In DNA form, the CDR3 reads TGCGCCAGCAGCGTAGGGACTCCCCCAAGTGCCGAGCAGTACTTC. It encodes CASSVGTPPSAEQYF.

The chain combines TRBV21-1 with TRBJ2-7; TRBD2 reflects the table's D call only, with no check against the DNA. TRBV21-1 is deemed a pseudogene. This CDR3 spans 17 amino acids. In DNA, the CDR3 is TGTGCCAGCAGCAAAGGAGGGCCTAGCTGCTCACAAAACGAGCAGTACTTC. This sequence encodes CASSKGGPSCSQNEQYF.

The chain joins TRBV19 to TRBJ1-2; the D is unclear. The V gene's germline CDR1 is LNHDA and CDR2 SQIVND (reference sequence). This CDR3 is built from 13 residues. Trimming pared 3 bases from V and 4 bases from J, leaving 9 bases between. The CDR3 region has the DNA TGTGCCAGTAGTATGAGTCTTCCCTATGGCTACACCTTC. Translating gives CASSMSLPYGYTF.

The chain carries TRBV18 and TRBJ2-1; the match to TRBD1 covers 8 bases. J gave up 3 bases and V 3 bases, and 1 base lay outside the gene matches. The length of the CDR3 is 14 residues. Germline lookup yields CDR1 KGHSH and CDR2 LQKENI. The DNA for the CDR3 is TGTGCCAGCTCACCTACAGGGGGCTACAATGAGCAGTTCTTC. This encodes CASSPTGGYNEQFF.

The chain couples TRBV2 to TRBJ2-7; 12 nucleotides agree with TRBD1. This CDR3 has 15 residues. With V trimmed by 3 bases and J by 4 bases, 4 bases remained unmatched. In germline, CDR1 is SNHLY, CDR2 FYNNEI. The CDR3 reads CASSEGTGGAYEQYF. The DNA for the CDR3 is TGTGCCAGCAGTGAGGGGACAGGGGGCGCGTACGAGCAGTACTTC.

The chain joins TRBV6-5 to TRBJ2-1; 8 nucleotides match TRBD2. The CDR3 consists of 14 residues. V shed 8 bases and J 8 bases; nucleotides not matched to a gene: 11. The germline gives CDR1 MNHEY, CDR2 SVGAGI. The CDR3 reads CASAGGTRFYEQFF. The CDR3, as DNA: TGTGCCAGCGCCGGGGGGACTAGATTTTATGAGCAGTTCTTC.

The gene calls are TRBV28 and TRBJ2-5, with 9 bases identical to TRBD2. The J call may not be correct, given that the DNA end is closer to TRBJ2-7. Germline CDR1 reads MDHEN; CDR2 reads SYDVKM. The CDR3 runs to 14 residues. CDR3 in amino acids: CASSFRGRVFEQYF. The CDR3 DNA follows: TGTGCCAGCAGTTTTCGCGGGAGGGTCTTCGAGCAGTACTTC.

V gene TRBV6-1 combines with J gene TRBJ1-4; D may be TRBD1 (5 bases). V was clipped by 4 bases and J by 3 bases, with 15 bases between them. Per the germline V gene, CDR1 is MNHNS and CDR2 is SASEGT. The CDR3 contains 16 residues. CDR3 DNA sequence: TGTGCCAGCAGTGGGGGTCGCACAGGTCCTAATGAAAAACTGTTTTTT. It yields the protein CASSGGRTGPNEKLFF.

The CDR3 loop is CASAKGALDRGGAFF. The CDR3 coding sequence is TGTGCCAGCGCTAAGGGGGCCTTGGACAGGGGGGGAGCTTTCTTT. The chain uses TRBV7-9 and TRBJ1-1; 10 bases are shared with TRBD1. Germline CDR1 and CDR2: SEHNR and FQNEAQ (reference sequence). Germline trimming cut 8 bases from V and 10 bases from J; bases unmatched to any gene: 16. The CDR3 sequence is 15 residues long.

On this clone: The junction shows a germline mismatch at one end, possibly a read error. The CDR3 protein is CASSQVGGGQGQIGVF. CDR3 nucleotide sequence: TGTGCCAGCAGCCAAGTTGGAGGGGGACAGGGGCAAATCGGGGTATTC. This sequence joins TRBV4-2 and TRBJ1-2, with TRBD1 identical over 10 bases. The CDR3 consists of 16 residues. Germline values: CDR1 LGHNA, CDR2 YNFKEQ.

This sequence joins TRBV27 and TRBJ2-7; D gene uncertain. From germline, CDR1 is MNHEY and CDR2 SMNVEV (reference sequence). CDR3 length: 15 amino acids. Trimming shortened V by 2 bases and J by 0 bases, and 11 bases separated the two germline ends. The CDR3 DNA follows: TGTGCCAGCAGTTTAAAAGGAGATAGCTCCTACGAGCAGTACTTC. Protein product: CASSLKGDSSYEQYF.

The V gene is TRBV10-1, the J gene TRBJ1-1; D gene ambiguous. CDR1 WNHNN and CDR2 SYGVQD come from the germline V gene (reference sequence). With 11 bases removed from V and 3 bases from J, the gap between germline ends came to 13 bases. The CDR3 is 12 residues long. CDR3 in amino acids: CALDREDTEAFF. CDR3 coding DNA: TGCGCCCTCGACCGGGAGGACACTGAAGCTTTCTTT.

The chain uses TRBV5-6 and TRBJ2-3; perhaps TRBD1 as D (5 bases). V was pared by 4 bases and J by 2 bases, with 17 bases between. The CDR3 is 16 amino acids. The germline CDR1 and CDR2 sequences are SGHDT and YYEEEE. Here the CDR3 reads CASSNPRFRDTDTQYF. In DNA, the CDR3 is TGTGCCAGCAGCAACCCCCGGTTCAGGGACACAGATACGCAGTATTTT.

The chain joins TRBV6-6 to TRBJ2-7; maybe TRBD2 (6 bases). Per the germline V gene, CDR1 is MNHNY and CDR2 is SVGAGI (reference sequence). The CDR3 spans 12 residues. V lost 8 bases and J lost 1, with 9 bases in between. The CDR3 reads CASGGFSYEQYF. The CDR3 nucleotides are TGTGCCAGCGGGGGGTTTTCCTACGAGCAGTACTTC.

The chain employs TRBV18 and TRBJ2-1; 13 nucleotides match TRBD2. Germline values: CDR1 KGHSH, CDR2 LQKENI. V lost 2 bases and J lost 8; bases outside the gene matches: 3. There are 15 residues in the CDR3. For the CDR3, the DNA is TGTGCCAGCTCACCAGGACTAGCGGGGGTGCATGAGCAGTTCTTC. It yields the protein CASSPGLAGVHEQFF. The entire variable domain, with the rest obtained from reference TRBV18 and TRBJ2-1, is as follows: NAGVMQNPRHLVRRRGQEARLRCSPMKGHSHVYWYRQLPEEGLKFMVYLQKENIIDESGMPKERFSAEFPKEGPSILRIQQVVRGDSAAYFCASSPGLAGVHEQFFGPGTRLTVL.

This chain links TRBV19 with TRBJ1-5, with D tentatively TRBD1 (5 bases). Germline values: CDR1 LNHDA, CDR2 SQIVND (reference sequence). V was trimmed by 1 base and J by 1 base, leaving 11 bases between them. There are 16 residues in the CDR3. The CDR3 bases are TGTGCCAGTAGTATAGCGGGGGGAAGGAGCAATCAGCCCCAGCATTTT. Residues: CASSIAGGRSNQPQHF. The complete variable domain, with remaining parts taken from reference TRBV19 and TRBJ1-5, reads DGGITQSPKYLFRKEGQNVTLSCEQNLNHDAMYWYRQDPGQGLRLIYYSQIVNDFQKGDIAEGYSVSREKKESFPLTVTSAQKNPTAFYLCASSIAGGRSNQPQHFGDGTRLSIL.

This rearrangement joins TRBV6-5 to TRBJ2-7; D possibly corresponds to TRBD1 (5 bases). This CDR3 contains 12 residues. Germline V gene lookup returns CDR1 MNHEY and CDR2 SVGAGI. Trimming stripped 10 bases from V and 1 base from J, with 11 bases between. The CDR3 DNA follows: TGTGCCACCCAGGGATCTTCCTACGAGCAGTACTTC. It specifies CATQGSSYEQYF.

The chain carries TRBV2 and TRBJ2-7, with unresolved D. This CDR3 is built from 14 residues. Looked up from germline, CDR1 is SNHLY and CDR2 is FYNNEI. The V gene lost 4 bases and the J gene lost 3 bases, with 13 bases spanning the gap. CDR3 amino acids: CASSVGQANYEQYF. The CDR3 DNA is TGTGCCAGCAGTGTGGGCCAGGCCAACTACGAGCAGTACTTC.

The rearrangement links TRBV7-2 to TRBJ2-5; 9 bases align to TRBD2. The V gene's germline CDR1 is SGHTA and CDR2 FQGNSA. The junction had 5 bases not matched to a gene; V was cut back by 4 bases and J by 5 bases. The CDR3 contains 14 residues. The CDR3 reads CASSSFSGGETQYF. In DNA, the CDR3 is TGTGCCAGCAGCTCCTTCAGCGGGGGGGAGACCCAGTACTTC.

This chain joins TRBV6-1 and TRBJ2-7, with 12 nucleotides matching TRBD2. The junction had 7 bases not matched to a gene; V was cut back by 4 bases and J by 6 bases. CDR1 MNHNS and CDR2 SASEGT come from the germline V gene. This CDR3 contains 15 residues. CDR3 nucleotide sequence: TGTGCCAGCAGTGCCAAGACTAGCGGGAGCAGCGAGCAGTACTTC. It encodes CASSAKTSGSSEQYF.

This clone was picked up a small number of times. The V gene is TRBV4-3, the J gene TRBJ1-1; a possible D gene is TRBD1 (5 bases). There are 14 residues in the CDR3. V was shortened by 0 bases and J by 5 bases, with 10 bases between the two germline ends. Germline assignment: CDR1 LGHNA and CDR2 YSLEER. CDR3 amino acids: CASSQDGGETEAFF. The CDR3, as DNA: TGCGCCAGCAGCCAAGATGGGGGGGAGACTGAAGCTTTCTTT.

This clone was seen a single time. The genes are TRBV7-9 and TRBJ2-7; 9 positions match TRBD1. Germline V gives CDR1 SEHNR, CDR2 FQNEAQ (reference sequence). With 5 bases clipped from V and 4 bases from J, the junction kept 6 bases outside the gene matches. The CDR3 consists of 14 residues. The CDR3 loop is CASSPRTGDYEQYF. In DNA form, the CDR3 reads TGTGCCAGCAGCCCCCGGACAGGGGATTACGAGCAGTACTTC.

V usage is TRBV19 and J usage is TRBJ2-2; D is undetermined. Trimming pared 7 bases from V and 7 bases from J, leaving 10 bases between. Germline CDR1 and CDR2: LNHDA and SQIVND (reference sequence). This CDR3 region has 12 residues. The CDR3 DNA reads TGTGCCAGTATGTTAGGAGACGGGGAGCTGTTTTTT. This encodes CASMLGDGELFF.

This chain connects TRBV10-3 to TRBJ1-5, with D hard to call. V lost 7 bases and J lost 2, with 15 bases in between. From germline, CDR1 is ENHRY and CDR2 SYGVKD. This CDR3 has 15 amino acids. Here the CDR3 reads CAITSDPGGNQPQHF. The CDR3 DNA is TGTGCCATCACTTCAGATCCCGGAGGCAATCAGCCCCAGCATTTT.

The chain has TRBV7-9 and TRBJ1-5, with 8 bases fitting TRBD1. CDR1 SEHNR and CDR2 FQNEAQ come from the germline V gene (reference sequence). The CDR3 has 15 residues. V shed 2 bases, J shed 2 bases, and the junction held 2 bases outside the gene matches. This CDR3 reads CASSLTGGRNQPQHF. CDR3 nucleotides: TGTGCCAGCAGCTTAACAGGGGGACGCAATCAGCCCCAGCATTTT.

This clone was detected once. CDR3 in DNA: TGTGCCAGCAGGGGACAGGGAGAATCACCCCTCCACTTT. Translated: CASRGQGESPLHF. This chain links TRBV2 with TRBJ1-6; 9 bases are shared with TRBD1. The germline gives CDR1 SNHLY, CDR2 FYNNEI. The CDR3 totals 13 residues. Germline trimming cut 6 bases from V and 10 bases from J; bases unmatched to any gene: 4.